These T cell receptor beta chains were read from a single sample in a study of molecular identifiers for immune sequencing clone quantification. One entry per CDR3 protein, called by TCRdb with MiXCR from the PCR reads. The table records about half a million distinct CDR3 sequences, about a fifth of them present only once. Sequencing was done on a sample of naive CD8+ T cells from blood, with Jurkat cell RNA spiked in. Receptors originate from a human donor in good health. Some libraries in this study had Jurkat cell RNA spiked in. The CDR3 runs from the conserved cysteine through the conserved F or W. Some rows mark clone size as missing; the rest say once, few, many or name a class of expanded clone.

abundance	v_gene	CDR3aa
.	TRBV7-9	CASSTYPPRGPEAFF
.	TRBV12-3/TRBV12-4	CASERGVLGETQYF
many	TRBV25-1	CASSGDRVYEQYF
few	TRBV2	CASSDIQGGSRSEQYF
many	TRBV2	CASSENNLLETQYF
many	TRBV28	CASRDDRMNTEAFF
few	TRBV20-1	CSARGSLGLLAGLTDTQYF
many	TRBV29-1	CSVDSYWDMTNYGYTF
few	TRBV4-3	CASSQEWFEGGTGREKLFF
many	TRBV12-3/TRBV12-4	CASSFDSYEQYF
.	TRBV10-2	CASSERVVGGYTEAFF
many	TRBV2	CASSAQGARQPQHF
.	TRBV3-1	CASSRYRGQGFTDTQYF
many	TRBV6-5	CASTGGATYEQYF
.	TRBV20-1	CSARRPDNEQFF
.	TRBV4-3	CASSQDRGGTNEQYF
.	TRBV11-2	CVSSAPNVASSSYEQYF
few	TRBV19	CASKRMDEQFF
many	TRBV21-1	CASTPGDREGRSPLHF
many	TRBV30	CAWSVGQGRTDTQYF
.	TRBV12-3/TRBV12-4	CASSSGTSSNQPQHF
few	TRBV27	CASSLGPGGAEQYF
few	TRBV5-4	CASSGGKDYEQYF
.	TRBV27	CASSLNQGGSIYGYTF
few	TRBV7-9	CASSTPGTALDGGPYNEQFF